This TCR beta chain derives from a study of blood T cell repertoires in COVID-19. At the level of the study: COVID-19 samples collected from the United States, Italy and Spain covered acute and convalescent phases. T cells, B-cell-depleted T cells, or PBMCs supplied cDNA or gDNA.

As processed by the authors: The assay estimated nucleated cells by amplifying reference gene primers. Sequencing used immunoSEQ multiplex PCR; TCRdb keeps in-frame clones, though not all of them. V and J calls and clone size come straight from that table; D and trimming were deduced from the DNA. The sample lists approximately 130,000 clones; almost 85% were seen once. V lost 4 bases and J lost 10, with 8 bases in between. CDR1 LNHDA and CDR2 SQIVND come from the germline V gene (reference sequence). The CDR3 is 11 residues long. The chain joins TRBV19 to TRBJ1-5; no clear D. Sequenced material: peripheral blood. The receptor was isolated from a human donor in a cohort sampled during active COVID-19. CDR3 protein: CASSTGGPQHF. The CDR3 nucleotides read TGTGCCAGTAGTACCGGAGGCCCCCAGCATTTT. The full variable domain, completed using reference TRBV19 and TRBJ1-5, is DGGITQSPKYLFRKEGQNVTLSCEQNLNHDAMYWYRQDPGQGLRLIYYSQIVNDFQKGDIAEGYSVSREKKESFPLTVTSAQKNPTAFYLCASSTGGPQHFGDGTRLSIL.